This note documents a single TCR beta chain sequence. No antigen is known for it. Next came a second PCR, run for about 7 to 12 cycles, which used a sample-barcoded 5' primer along with a J-beta primer mix. TCRdb re-called the 5' RACE reads with MiXCR, one entry per CDR3 protein. The data contain about 1.6 million distinct CDR3 sequences, roughly 32% of them singletons. These data are taken from a study of blood T cells in healthy people across ages. Researchers report isolating at least 6.5 million PBMCs per sample. V lost 5 bases and J lost 0, with 11 bases in between. The CDR3 sequence is 14 residues long. Germline values: CDR1 SGHVS, CDR2 FNYEAQ. General study points: Expanded clonotype changes were possibly confounded by unknown donor CMV status. The study found TCR beta diversity correlated strongly with naive T cell percentage. Older age coincided with a roughly linear decline in TCR beta diversity per million T cells.

The chain uses TRBV7-6 and TRBJ2-7; D not resolved. Sequenced material: blood. The TCR originated in a woman between 25 and 40 years old in good health. CDR3 coding DNA: TGTGCCAGCAGCCCTCTTCAAAGCTCCTACGAGCAGTACTTC. It translates to CASSPLQSSYEQYF.